This T cell receptor (beta chain) was retrieved from a study of shared clonotypes between healthy human individuals. The study, taken as a whole, reports: Rarefaction curves obtained for sorted subsets showed sequencing incomplete despite large depth. The sharing of 4% to 5.5% of naive CD4 clonotypes was seen across several donors.

A word on this clone: What it binds is unknown.

V was cut by 4 bases and J by 0 bases, with 15 bases left in between. The CDR3 sequence is 16 residues long. The germline V gene encodes CDR1 KGHSH and CDR2 LQKENI. Measured with immunoSEQ multiplex PCR; TCRdb has only the in-frame clones, and not every one. The sample records about 2.4 million clones, more than 85% being singletons. The TCR sequence derives from a man between 18 and 35 years old in good health. Some clones in this sample may be carry-over from other donors' samples. The chain carries TRBV18 and TRBJ1-1; D uncertain. Sequencing was performed on naive CD4+ T cells from PBMCs. Subset given: CD45RA+ positively selected. CDR3 loop: CASSLVRFVMNTEAFF. DNA of the CDR3: TGTGCCAGCTCACTGGTTCGATTTGTCATGAACACTGAAGCTTTCTTT. Full variable domain (rest looked up from reference TRBV18 and TRBJ1-1): NAGVMQNPRHLVRRRGQEARLRCSPMKGHSHVYWYRQLPEEGLKFMVYLQKENIIDESGMPKERFSAEFPKEGPSILRIQQVVRGDSAAYFCASSLVRFVMNTEAFFGQGTRLTVV.